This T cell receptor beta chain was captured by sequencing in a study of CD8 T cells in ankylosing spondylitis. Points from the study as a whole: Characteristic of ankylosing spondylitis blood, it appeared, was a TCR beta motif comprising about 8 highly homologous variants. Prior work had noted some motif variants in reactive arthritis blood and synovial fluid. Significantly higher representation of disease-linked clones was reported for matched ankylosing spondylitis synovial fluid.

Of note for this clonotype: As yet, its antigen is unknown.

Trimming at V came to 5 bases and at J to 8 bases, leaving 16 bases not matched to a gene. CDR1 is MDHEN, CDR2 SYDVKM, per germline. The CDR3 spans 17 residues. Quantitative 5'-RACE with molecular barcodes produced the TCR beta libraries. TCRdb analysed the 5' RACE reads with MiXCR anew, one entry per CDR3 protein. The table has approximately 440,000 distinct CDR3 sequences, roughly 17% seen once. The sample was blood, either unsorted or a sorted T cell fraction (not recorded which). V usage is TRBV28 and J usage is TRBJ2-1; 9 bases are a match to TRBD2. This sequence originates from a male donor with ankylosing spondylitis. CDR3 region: CASSPGVRASGIDEQFF. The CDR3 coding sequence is TGTGCCAGCAGTCCCGGCGTGAGGGCTAGCGGGATCGATGAGCAGTTCTTC.